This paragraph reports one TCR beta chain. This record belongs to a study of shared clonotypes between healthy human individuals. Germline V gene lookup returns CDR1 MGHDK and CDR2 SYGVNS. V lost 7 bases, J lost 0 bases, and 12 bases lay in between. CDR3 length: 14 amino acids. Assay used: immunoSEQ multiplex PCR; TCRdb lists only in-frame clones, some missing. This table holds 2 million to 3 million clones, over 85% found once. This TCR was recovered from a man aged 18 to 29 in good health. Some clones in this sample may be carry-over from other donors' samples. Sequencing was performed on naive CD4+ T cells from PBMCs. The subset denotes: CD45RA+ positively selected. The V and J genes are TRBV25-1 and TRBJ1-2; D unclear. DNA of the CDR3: TGTGCCAGCATGGCGGACCCCGCTAACTATGGCTACACCTTC. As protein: CASMADPANYGYTF.